Listed here is a single T cell receptor (beta chain). Its matching antigen is unknown. This CDR3 has 16 residues. Germline V lookup: CDR1 MNHEY, CDR2 SMNVEV (reference sequence). The V and J ends lost 6 bases and 4 bases, in that order; junction bases with no gene match: 11. Clones were sequenced by immunoSEQ multiplex PCR, and TCRdb holds only the in-frame ones, with some missing. This table has approximately 140,000 clones, roughly 94% appearing once. The sample is drawn from a study of T cell responses to AZD1222 COVID-19 vaccine. About the study: Pooling covered second doses at about 4 or about 12 weeks. Study-level points and caveats: Recipients of AZD1222 seropositive at baseline numbered only 5 or 6. Repertoire samples came only from after the peak T cell response. The donor group comprised mostly white British people and more females; the analysis possibly underestimated clonal diversity.

The TCR sequence derives from an adult in good health. The sequencing used peripheral blood, collected on day 0 of AZD1222 vaccination. The chain uses TRBV27 and TRBJ2-1; 8 positions agree with TRBD2. CDR3 sequence: CASRTRLATFYNEQFF. CDR3 DNA sequence: TGTGCCAGCAGAACCCGACTAGCGACCTTTTACAATGAGCAGTTCTTC.